The source of this T cell receptor beta chain is a study of T cell clonality in common variable immunodeficiency. Study-wide results and caveats: Repertoire-complication correlations in CVID were limited by patient heterogeneity. CVID subjects showed higher TCRbeta clonality than healthy controls. Fewer deletions and N-nucleotide insertions were reportedly seen in common variable immunodeficiency TCR beta sequences. Compared with controls, CVID subjects had fewer shared TCRbeta clones.

In this sample, this clone turned up a few times. Its antigen is currently unknown. The DNA ends 3 residues before the CDR3 does, and the rest of the CDR3 is filled in from the germline J gene. Germline loops: CDR1 SEHNR, CDR2 FQNEAQ (reference sequence). The V end was cut by 6 bases, the J end by 1 base, with 15 bases between. This CDR3 has 15 residues. Produced via immunoSEQ multiplex PCR; TCRdb's table is partial and in-frame only. The sample has about 52,000 clones, none seen only once. This sequence was found in a person aged 18 to 75 in good health. Input material: peripheral blood mononuclear cells. The gene calls are TRBV7-9 and TRBJ2-5; the D is unclear. CDR3 residues: CASRSDRVSQETQYF. Partial CDR3 DNA: TGTGCCAGCAGATCAGATAGGGTCAGCCAAGAGACC.